This T cell receptor beta chain was obtained from a study of beta chain features in type 1 diabetes. Points from the study as a whole: TCRB CDR3 length was moderately but significantly reduced in all four CD4+ subsets of Type 1 diabetes patients.

There are 11 residues in the CDR3. Between the trimmed V and J ends, which lost 5 bases and 9 bases, there was a span of 7 bases. Looked up from germline, CDR1 is SEHNR and CDR2 is FQNEAQ (reference sequence). This clone was counted a few times. Its antigen is unknown. The study reverse transcribed the entire isolated RNA, so it sequenced expressed TCRB transcripts. Using immunoSEQ multiplex PCR, the repertoire was profiled, and TCRdb retains in-frame clones only, with some absent. The sample holds 250,000 to 350,000 clones, 14% to 15% seen once. J is TRBJ2-2 and V is TRBV7-9; the D is unclear. Sequences were obtained from naive CD4+ T cells from blood. This clonotype was obtained from a man aged 18 to 35 with type 1 diabetes. CDR3 sequence reads: CASSPLRELFF. For the CDR3, the DNA is TGTGCCAGCAGCCCCCTCCGGGAGCTGTTTTTT.